Described below is a single TCR beta chain sequence and its context. The source of the sample is a study of blood T cell repertoires in COVID-19. Original methodology: Using reference gene primer amplification, nucleated cell counts were estimated. The repertoire was sequenced with immunoSEQ multiplex PCR; TCRdb's copy has only in-frame clones and lacks some. Clone size and V and J calls were adopted from that table, with D and trimming inferred from the DNA. The sample carries tens of thousands of clones, around 83% recorded once. Germline V gene sequence: CDR1 MNHEY, CDR2 SMNVEV (reference sequence). The CDR3 is made up of 15 amino acids. Trimming left V 8 bases short and J 1 base short, with 17 bases between.

The chain is built from TRBV27 and TRBJ1-2, with TRBD1 as a possible D gene (5 bases). This receptor was identified in a man in his 70s with acute or convalescent COVID-19. Sample: peripheral blood. CDR3: CASSLSGDFNYGYTF. CDR3 nucleotide sequence: TGTGCCAGCTCCCTTAGCGGGGACTTTAACTATGGCTACACCTTC.